This entry features one T cell receptor (beta chain) sequence. This clonotype was seen ten or more times. The antigen it binds to is not known. Base qualities were left out, and no much larger clone turns up one base away. These data come from a study of T cells in Graves' hyperthyroidism and ophthalmopathy (dated by TCRdb to the late 2010s). For the wider study: Peripheral blood samples were taken at the time of initial diagnosis, prior to any treatment. Prospective prediction of ophthalmopathy was tested in an independent validation cohort consisting of fewer than 20 hyperthyroidism patients and some 16 patients who later progressed to ophthalmopathy. The paper reports TCR Vbeta CDR3 sequencing of over 130 peripheral blood samples: 43 ophthalmopathy, roughly 80 hyperthyroidism and roughly 17 progressor patients. Thyroid tissue and blood T-cell repertoires from more than 5 Graves' hyperthyroidism patients were also compared in the study. TCR V-J signatures able to tell the groups apart were searched for in a discovery cohort of more than 90 patients, of whom 43 had Graves' ophthalmopathy and about 60 had stable Graves' hyperthyroidism. Once sampling was done, hyperthyroidism patients were given methimazole at a starting dose of 30 mg daily, whereas ophthalmopathy patients were given high-dose intravenous methylprednisolone. The approximately 100 discovery patients were divided at random into training and test sets in a 7:3 ratio.

Overall results and qualifications from the work: Most expanded thyroid clonotypes (frequency above 0.001) were also found in blood, which suggests that blood repertoires may mirror thyroid immune responses. Sample size was not statistically predetermined, and investigators were not blinded to group allocation. In validation, the model predicted progression to ophthalmopathy a median of roughly 6.1 months before onset, with 65% to 71% sensitivity and 72.22% specificity. Ophthalmopathy was separated from stable hyperthyroidism by a 13 V-J signature model, with about 88% sensitivity and about 81% specificity obtained in cross-validation and 80%/75% obtained in testing.

In the ophthalmopathy patients, disease was moderately to severely active, with a Clinical Activity Score of 3 or more, a NOSPECS grade of 4 or more, and a duration of less than 3 months. Patients with uncontrolled infections, other autoimmune diseases, pregnancy or lactation were excluded. Diagnoses were based on clinical symptoms, serum thyroxine and TRAb, thyroid ultrasound and orbital computed tomography. Ficoll-Paque density gradient centrifugation was used to isolate PBMCs from about 9 ml of fresh peripheral blood. Total RNA was extracted with Trizol reagent, and quality was checked on an Agilent 2100 Bioanalyzer. Relative to germline, V is 3 bases shorter and J is 6 bases shorter, with 9 bases between their ends. From cysteine to phenylalanine, the CDR3 is 13 amino acids long. Only the CDR3 DNA is retained, 39 bases long and in frame from the first base. TCR beta CDR3 regions were amplified from RNA transcripts. The TCR CDR3 was subjected to a first round of RT-PCR using the HTBI primer set and the Qiagen OneStep RT-PCR kit. Libraries were constructed in a second round of multiplex PCR, after which size selection and purification were carried out. The libraries were sequenced on an Illumina HiSeq2000 using paired-end 100 bp reads. In the source study's methods: Raw data were processed with SOAPnuke, discarding reads with adapters, uncalled bases, mean Phred below 15, or no exact constant-primer or identifier match. High-quality paired reads were merged using COPE v1.2.5, and each unique nucleotide sequence was defined as a clonotype. MiTCR v1.1 was used to align the clonotypes against IMGT TRBV, TRBD and TRBJ reference segments. The analysis included only V-J combinations with a frequency above 0.0001, which together covered 99% to 99.2% of the repertoires. The TCS score was defined as F50 (clonal expansion) divided by E x V (chaos), with BLOSUM62-based TCRdist calculated between CDR3 peptides within each V-J. Welch's t-statistics and random forest reduced 514 V-J features to 10 to 15, which were used in a naive Bayes classifier (R e1071). TCRdb reran the public reads through fastp at Q25 and MiXCR, keeping productive beta chains. Identical CDR3 proteins give one entry, which carries the most common genes and DNA. It is TCRdb's table, rather than the study itself, that gives the V and J calls and clone size. Across this sample there are hundreds of thousands of distinct CDR3 sequences, with about 20% seen only once. Jointly, the top ten make up 34% of the sample.

The rearrangement joined TRBV12-3 or TRBV12-4 to TRBJ1-5, with TRBD1 as a weak D call on 5 bases. The sequence derives from a man aged 30 to 45 with Graves' ophthalmopathy. Sequencing was performed on blood. The sequence in DNA is TGTGCCAGCAGTTTTCATCAGGGTCAGCCCCAGCATTTT. The translation is CASSFHQGQPQHF.